These T cell receptor beta chains were read from a single sample in a study of T cells in Graves' hyperthyroidism and ophthalmopathy. TCRdb re-called the multiplex PCR reads with MiXCR, one entry per CDR3 protein. Counted here are hundreds of thousands of distinct CDR3 sequences, 20% occurring once; the ten biggest clones make up roughly 50%. The sample was blood. Source of these receptors: a man aged 35-49 years with Graves' ophthalmopathy. CDR3s include the opening cysteine and the closing phenylalanine or tryptophan. The D gene is left open where the match is weak. Some rows mark clone size as missing; the rest say once, few, many or name a class of expanded clone.

size: many
D: NA
J: TRBJ2-7
V: TRBV6-2/TRBV6-3
DNA: TGTGCCAGCACACCCAGGGGAGGGTACGAGCAGTACTTC
CDR3: CASTPRGGYEQYF

size: few
D: NA
J: TRBJ1-2
V: TRBV20-1
DNA: TGCAGTGCTAGAGACGGCGGGCGCGTATCCTATGGCTACACCTTC
CDR3: CSARDGGRVSYGYTF

size: many
D: NA
J: TRBJ2-1
V: TRBV24-1
DNA: TGTGCCACCAGTGATTTGTACAGCTCGACGCTAGGAGAGCAGTTCTTC
CDR3: CATSDLYSSTLGEQFF

size: NA
D: TRBD1
J: TRBJ2-7
V: TRBV6-5
DNA: TGTGCCAGCAGTTACAGACAGGGCTACGAGCAGTACTTC
CDR3: CASSYRQGYEQYF

size: few
D: TRBD2
J: TRBJ2-7
V: TRBV19
DNA: TGTGCCAGTAGTATCCTTAGCGGGACGGCCTACGAGCAGTACTTC
CDR3: CASSILSGTAYEQYF

size: many
D: TRBD1
J: TRBJ1-1
V: TRBV6-1
DNA: TGTGCCAGCAGTCCCCAACGAAGACAGGGACGCACTGAAGCTTTCTTT
CDR3: CASSPQRRQGRTEAFF

size: few
D: NA
J: TRBJ1-1
V: TRBV19
DNA: TGTGCCAGTAAGGGGTACCGGGGACCGAACACTGAAGCTTTCTTT
CDR3: CASKGYRGPNTEAFF

size: many
D: NA
J: TRBJ2-3
V: TRBV2
DNA: TGTGCCAGCAGTGAGGTCGGGTTCGGAGATACGCAGTATTTT
CDR3: CASSEVGFGDTQYF

size: NA
D: TRBD2
J: TRBJ2-1
V: TRBV30
DNA: TGTGCCTGGAGTACCTCTAGCGGGAGGGCCCGCGATGAGCAGTTCTTC
CDR3: CAWSTSSGRARDEQFF

size: few
D: NA
J: TRBJ2-2
V: TRBV5-4
DNA: TGTGCCAGCAGCTTGAGGGGGGGCGCAGGGACCGGGGAGCTGTTTTTT
CDR3: CASSLRGGAGTGELFF

size: NA
D: NA
J: TRBJ2-1
V: TRBV24-1
DNA: TGTGCCACCAGTGATTCCCCGGGTGAGCAGTTCTTC
CDR3: CATSDSPGEQFF

size: many
D: NA
J: TRBJ1-5
V: TRBV7-2
DNA: TGTGCCAGCAGCTGGCAGGGTGGTGGCCAGCCCCAGCATTTT
CDR3: CASSWQGGGQPQHF

size: few
D: NA
J: TRBJ2-4
V: TRBV7-9
DNA: TGTGCCAGCAGCCCCCGGCAGGAGGAGGACATTCAGTACTTC
CDR3: CASSPRQEEDIQYF

size: NA
D: NA
J: TRBJ1-6
V: TRBV28
DNA: TGTGTCTCGCGGGGGCGGAATTCACCCCTCCACTTT
CDR3: CVSRGRNSPLHF

size: many
D: NA
J: TRBJ1-2
V: TRBV7-3
DNA: TGTGCCAGCAGCTTAGGGGAGGGCTATGGCTACACCTTC
CDR3: CASSLGEGYGYTF

size: NA
D: NA
J: TRBJ1-1
V: TRBV5-1
DNA: TGCGTCAGCAGCTTACAGGCAGGAGAAGCTGAAGCTTTCTTT
CDR3: CVSSLQAGEAEAFF

size: few
D: NA
J: TRBJ1-5
V: TRBV7-9
DNA: TGTGCCAGCAGCTTAGCGGGAGCCAATAGCAATCAGCCCCAGCATTTT
CDR3: CASSLAGANSNQPQHF

size: NA
D: TRBD2
J: TRBJ2-3
V: TRBV3-1
DNA: TGTGCCAGCAGCCAAGATAGGGTAGCGGGACTCAGGCAGTATTTT
CDR3: CASSQDRVAGLRQYF

size: many
D: TRBD2
J: TRBJ2-3
V: TRBV5-1
DNA: TGCGCCAGCAGCTGGGGTCGAAAAGCGGGGCTTAGCACAGATACGCAGTATTTT
CDR3: CASSWGRKAGLSTDTQYF

size: NA
D: TRBD1
J: TRBJ2-3
V: TRBV28
DNA: TGTGCCAGCAGTCCCGGGGACAGGCGCACAGATACGCAGTATTTT
CDR3: CASSPGDRRTDTQYF

size: NA
D: NA
J: TRBJ1-5
V: TRBV6-1
DNA: TGTGCCAGCAGGGGACAAGAAAATCAGCCCCAGCATTTT
CDR3: CASRGQENQPQHF

size: NA
D: NA
J: TRBJ2-1
V: TRBV3-1
DNA: TGTGCCAGCAGCCCGGGGGGCGGGGAATACAATGAGCAGTTCTTC
CDR3: CASSPGGGEYNEQFF

size: NA
D: NA
J: TRBJ2-7
V: TRBV20-1
DNA: TGCAGTGCTAGCGGGATCCTCCTCGAGCAGTACTTC
CDR3: CSASGILLEQYF

size: NA
D: NA
J: TRBJ2-3
V: TRBV5-1
DNA: TGCGCCAGCAACAAGGCGACCGGGAGTGGAACAGATACGCAGTATTTT
CDR3: CASNKATGSGTDTQYF

size: NA
D: TRBD1
J: TRBJ2-2
V: TRBV20-1
DNA: TGCAGTGGACAGGGATTCGGGGAGCTGTTTTTT
CDR3: CSGQGFGELFF

size: NA
D: NA
J: TRBJ2-7
V: TRBV4-2
DNA: TGTGCCAGCAGCCAAGATTTAGGGATCACCGAGCAGTACTTC
CDR3: CASSQDLGITEQYF

size: NA
D: NA
J: TRBJ2-3
V: TRBV24-1
DNA: TGTGCCACTAGAGAGCACGAGCTGGGTACGCAGTATTTT
CDR3: CATREHELGTQYF

size: many
D: NA
J: TRBJ2-5
V: TRBV6-1
DNA: TGTGCCAGCAGTGAAGCGTCTATCCAAAGGGTGACCCAGTACTTC
CDR3: CASSEASIQRVTQYF

size: NA
D: NA
J: TRBJ2-5
V: TRBV7-3
DNA: TGTGCCAGCAGCTTGCTCGGGGGTTGGCAAGAGACCCAGTACTTC
CDR3: CASSLLGGWQETQYF

size: few
D: NA
J: TRBJ1-5
V: TRBV30
DNA: TGTGCCTGGGGTTTAGGGGGGCGTCAGCCCCAGCATTTT
CDR3: CAWGLGGRQPQHF

size: NA
D: TRBD2
J: TRBJ2-1
V: TRBV7-3
DNA: TGTGCCAGCAGCCCAGGCGGACTAGCGGGTTTCAATGAGCAGTTCTTC
CDR3: CASSPGGLAGFNEQFF

size: few
D: NA
J: TRBJ2-2
V: TRBV29-1
DNA: TGCAGCGTCGAAAGTGGGACAACGAACACCGGGGAGCTGTTTTTT
CDR3: CSVESGTTNTGELFF

size: many
D: NA
J: TRBJ2-5
V: TRBV3-1
DNA: TGTGCCAGCAGCCAAGCGGGACAAATCCAAGAGACCCAGTACTTC
CDR3: CASSQAGQIQETQYF

size: many
D: TRBD2
J: TRBJ2-5
V: TRBV11-2
DNA: TGTGCCAGCAGCATACTAGCGGGGGTCCAAGAGACCCAGTACTTC
CDR3: CASSILAGVQETQYF

size: NA
D: NA
J: TRBJ1-5
V: TRBV20-1
DNA: TGCAGTGCTAGCGGTTGGTCAGGTCACAATCAGCCCCAGCATTTT
CDR3: CSASGWSGHNQPQHF

size: few
D: NA
J: TRBJ2-5
V: TRBV13
DNA: TGTGCCAGCAGCGGGGGGCTTTACCAAGAGACCCAGTACTTC
CDR3: CASSGGLYQETQYF

size: NA
D: NA
J: TRBJ1-1
V: TRBV29-1
DNA: TGCAGCGTTGAAGGGTCCGGCGGCACTGAAGCTTTCTTT
CDR3: CSVEGSGGTEAFF

size: NA
D: NA
J: TRBJ2-5
V: TRBV4-3
DNA: TGCGCCAGCAGCCAAGCGGTGGGAGGAGGGGAGACCCAGTACTTC
CDR3: CASSQAVGGGETQYF

size: few
D: NA
J: TRBJ2-5
V: TRBV5-6
DNA: TGTGCCAGCAGCTTGGATAGGACCGGGGGGCGCGGGGAAGAGACCCAGTACTTC
CDR3: CASSLDRTGGRGEETQYF

size: NA
D: NA
J: TRBJ2-7
V: TRBV20-1
DNA: TGCAGTGCTAGAGACGACACTTCCTACGAGCAGTACTTC
CDR3: CSARDDTSYEQYF

size: many
D: TRBD2
J: TRBJ2-7
V: TRBV20-1
DNA: TGCAGTGCTAAACCGGGAGGCTACGAGCAGTACTTC
CDR3: CSAKPGGYEQYF

size: few
D: NA
J: TRBJ2-3
V: TRBV4-2
DNA: TGTGCCAGCAGCACCGTAGGGACCAGCGGAGATACGCAGTATTTT
CDR3: CASSTVGTSGDTQYF

size: many
D: TRBD1
J: TRBJ1-2
V: TRBV2
DNA: TGTGCCAGCAGTGGTGTGGACAGGTTAAACTATGGCTACACCTTC
CDR3: CASSGVDRLNYGYTF

size: NA
D: TRBD1
J: TRBJ2-7
V: TRBV19
DNA: TGTGCCAGTAGTATGTATCCGGGACAGGGTTCCTACGAGCAGTACTTC
CDR3: CASSMYPGQGSYEQYF

size: few
D: NA
J: TRBJ1-5
V: TRBV30
DNA: TGTGCCTGGAGTAAAAGAGGAGGGGCGGGGCAGCCCCAGCATTTT
CDR3: CAWSKRGGAGQPQHF

size: NA
D: NA
J: TRBJ2-1
V: TRBV11-2
DNA: TGTGCCAGCAGCTTAATGTCAGACAATGAGCAGTTCTTC
CDR3: CASSLMSDNEQFF

size: many
D: TRBD1
J: TRBJ1-1
V: TRBV20-1
DNA: TGCAGTGCTTTGGACTCGGGACAGCCGAACACTGAAGCTTTCTTT
CDR3: CSALDSGQPNTEAFF

size: few
D: NA
J: TRBJ1-3
V: TRBV30
DNA: TGTGCCTGGAGTGTCGATTTCAGCTCTGGAAACACCATATATTTT
CDR3: CAWSVDFSSGNTIYF

size: once
D: TRBD2
J: TRBJ2-5
V: TRBV28
DNA: TGTGCCAGCAGTTTCCTCCTCGGGACTAGCGGGACGTTGGACTTC
CDR3: CASSFLLGTSGTLDF

size: NA
D: NA
J: TRBJ1-2
V: TRBV11-2
DNA: TGTGCCAGCAGCTTAAGCCTTAACTATGGCTACACCTTC
CDR3: CASSLSLNYGYTF

size: many
D: NA
J: TRBJ2-2
V: TRBV2
DNA: TGTGCCAGCAGTGTTTTGGACACCGGGGAGCTGTTTTTT
CDR3: CASSVLDTGELFF